These 4 T cell receptor beta chains were sequenced from one sample in a study of blood T cells in healthy people across ages. A second roughly 6 to 11 cycle PCR used barcoded and J-beta primers. TCRdb re-derived calls from the 5' RACE reads in MiXCR, one entry per CDR3 protein. There are 600,000 or so distinct CDR3 sequences in the sample; under 25% occur only once, and under 4% lies in the top ten. The specimen sequenced was blood. These receptors originate from a man aged 70 or older in good health.

Only a few counts were recorded for this clonotype. V usage is TRBV10-3 and J usage is TRBJ2-2, with TRBD1 matching 7 bases. There are 14 residues in the CDR3. Germline V CDR1 and CDR2: ENHRY, SYGVKD. The V and J ends lost 10 bases and 3 bases, in that order; junction bases with no gene match: 8. The CDR3 nucleotides are TGTGCCACCTCTGACAGGGTGGACACCGGGGAGCTGTTTTTT. It is translated as CATSDRVDTGELFF.

The chain combines TRBV12-3 or TRBV12-4 with TRBJ2-5; 10 nucleotides match TRBD1. The CDR3 totals 17 residues. The trim removed 1 base at V and 5 bases at J, leaving 10 bases unmatched. As DNA, the CDR3 is TGTGCCAGCAGTTTAGAGGTAGACAGGGGGCGCCGGGAGACCCAGTACTTC. Its translation: CASSLEVDRGRRETQYF.

V is TRBV19 and J is TRBJ1-3; no reliable D call. V shed 4 bases and J shed 0 bases, with 10 bases lying between them. Germline CDR1 and CDR2: LNHDA and SQIVND (reference sequence). This CDR3 has 15 residues. The CDR3 nucleotides are TGTGCCAGTAGTAATAAGGACCTCTCTGGAAACACCATATATTTT. Its translation: CASSNKDLSGNTIYF.

The chain uses TRBV6-8 and TRBJ2-2, with D perhaps TRBD2 (5 bases). Germline V lookup: CDR1 MNHGY, CDR2 SAAAGT. CDR3 size: 13 residues. The V and J ends lost 4 bases and 7 bases respectively, with 10 bases between them. CDR3: CASSFNGDGELFF. The CDR3 nucleotides read TGTGCCAGCAGTTTTAACGGGGACGGGGAGCTGTTTTTT.